This TCR beta chain derives from a study of cytomegalovirus exposure and HLA in healthy donors. Germline V gene data show CDR1 as SGHRS and CDR2 as YFSETQ. Germline trimming cut 6 bases from V and 1 base from J; bases unmatched to any gene: 6. The CDR3 has 15 amino acids. PCR used 60 Vbeta primers and 13 Jbeta primers. The data were produced by immunoSEQ multiplex PCR, yet TCRdb's version contains in-frame clones alone and is incomplete. In total, the table holds some 84,000 clones. Whole-study findings and limits: Reports credit the classifier with highly specific, highly sensitive diagnosis of cytomegalovirus status. Presence/absence analysis assumed near-uniform sequencing depth across donors. Approximately 17,000 TCR beta sequences were associated with HLA alleles at 0.05 false discovery rate in a later analysis.

As regards this clone: Its target is not known.

What was sequenced was PBMCs. This sequence was found in a man in his fifties or sixties in good health and CMV-seronegative. V gene TRBV5-1 combines with J gene TRBJ2-3, with 9 bases identical to TRBD2. CDR3 coding DNA: TGCGCCAGCAATTTCTTAGCGGGGGGCACAGATACGCAGTATTTT. Encoded protein: CASNFLAGGTDTQYF.